This paragraph covers one T cell receptor (beta chain) sequence. Repertoires were generated with immunoSEQ multiplex PCR, while TCRdb's copy carries only in-frame clones and drops some. The data hold approximately 400,000 clones, with over 75% observed a single time. The data derive from a study of blood T cell repertoires in COVID-19. Source material: PBMCs or T cells enriched from blood (not recorded which). The clonotype originates from a man aged 25-45 years who had recovered from COVID-19.

The CDR3 nucleotides are TGTGCCAGCAGCGCCCAGGGTTTCACCGGGGAGCTGTTTTTT. Its protein is CASSAQGFTGELFF. The rearrangement joins TRBV9 to TRBJ2-2; maybe TRBD1 (5 bases). Germline CDR1 and CDR2: SGDLS and YYNGEE. Trimming stripped 3 bases from V and 4 bases from J, with 10 bases between. The CDR3 is 14 amino acids.